These T cell receptor beta chains were read from a single sample in a study of human T cells and chemical hapten exposure. Via MiXCR, TCRdb re-called the RACE reads, giving one row per CDR3 protein. The sample holds 65,000 to 95,000 distinct CDR3 sequences, approximately 8.1% seen once. Sequenced material: whole blood. These receptors came from a female donor in good health. Some clones in this sample may be carry-over from other donors' samples. The CDR3 runs from the conserved cysteine through the conserved F or W. D genes are given only for firm matches. Clone size, where shown, is once, few, many, or a class for clones that have expanded.

j_call clone_size cdr3_length d_call v_call cdr3_aa cdr3_nt
TRBJ1-6 many 14 TRBD1 TRBV19 CASSSGTDLSPLHF TGTGCCAGTAGTAGCGGGACAGACCTCTCACCCCTCCACTTT
TRBJ2-3 NA 17 TRBD2 TRBV7-2 CASSTRTSGPSTDTQYF TGTGCCAGCAGCACCAGGACTAGCGGACCCAGCACAGATACGCAGTATTTT
TRBJ1-1 many 13 NA TRBV14 CASSLAGNTEAFF TGTGCCAGCAGCCTGGCAGGTAACACTGAAGCTTTCTTT
TRBJ2-7 many 14 TRBD1 TRBV6-1 CASSERIGDRGFDF TGTGCCAGCAGTGAACGGATAGGGGACAGGGGATTCGACTTC
TRBJ1-1 few 14 NA TRBV12-3/TRBV12-4 CASSSTTVNTEAFF TGTGCCAGCAGTTCCACGACAGTTAACACTGAAGCTTTCTTT
TRBJ1-1 NA 14 TRBD1 TRBV6-5 CASSQGARDTEAFF TGTGCCAGCAGTCAGGGGGCGCGGGACACTGAAGCTTTCTTT
TRBJ2-5 few 16 TRBD2 TRBV4-1 CASSQRGTRGGETQYF TGCGCCAGCAGCCAAAGGGGGACACGCGGGGGGGAGACCCAGTACTTC
TRBJ1-6 few 16 TRBD1 TRBV6-1 CASSSTEGQGNSPLHF TGTGCCAGCAGTTCAACGGAAGGACAGGGAAATTCACCCCTCCACTTT
TRBJ1-6 NA 16 NA TRBV12-3/TRBV12-4 CASSLSSGHLNSPLHF TGTGCCAGCAGTCTCAGTTCGGGACACTTAAATTCACCCCTCCACTTT
TRBJ2-7 many 16 TRBD1 TRBV27 CASSPNWDRSSYEQYF TGTGCCAGCAGTCCAAATTGGGACAGGAGCTCCTACGAGCAGTACTTC
TRBJ2-7 many 15 NA TRBV20-1 CSAQARGDSTYEQYF TGCAGTGCCCAAGCACGGGGGGACAGTACCTACGAGCAGTACTTC
TRBJ2-3 NA 14 NA TRBV5-1 CASSLGVYTDTQYF TGCGCCAGCAGCCTAGGGGTTTACACAGATACGCAGTATTTT
TRBJ2-1 many 15 NA TRBV5-1 CASSLDGSSYNEQFF TGCGCCAGCAGCTTGGACGGGAGCTCCTACAATGAGCAGTTCTTC
TRBJ1-2 NA 13 NA TRBV7-9 CASTVDQAYGYTF TGTGCCAGCACTGTGGATCAGGCCTATGGCTACACCTTC
TRBJ2-3 few 15 NA TRBV5-6 CASSRQWGGTDTQYF TGTGCCAGCAGCCGACAGTGGGGAGGCACAGATACGCAGTATTTT